What follows are 20 T cell receptor beta chains derived from one specimen sequenced in a study of blood T cells in healthy people across ages. PCR was performed a second time for roughly 7 to 12 cycles using a sample-barcoded 5' primer and a J-beta primer mix. TCRdb re-called the 5' RACE reads with MiXCR, one entry per CDR3 protein. The sample lists 1.5 million to 2 million distinct CDR3 sequences, under 30% occurring once. Specimen: blood. These receptors originate from a young woman in good health.

The table lists this clonotype with many counts. The J gene is TRBJ2-5, the V gene TRBV3-1; D is perhaps TRBD2 (6 bases). Germline CDR1 LGHDT, CDR2 YNNKEL (reference sequence). V was clipped by 0 bases and J by 1 base, with 12 bases between them. This CDR3 comprises 16 residues. This CDR3 reads CASSQDEDGGQETQYF. The CDR3 coding sequence is TGTGCCAGCAGCCAAGACGAGGACGGGGGCCAAGAGACCCAGTACTTC.

This clonotype has a count of ten or more. This chain connects TRBV5-5 to TRBJ2-5; 10 nucleotides agree with TRBD2. The V gene's germline CDR1 is SGHKS and CDR2 YYEKEE (reference sequence). After removal of 1 base from V and 5 bases from J, the junction contained 2 bases not matched to a gene. The CDR3 extends over 14 amino acids. In DNA, the CDR3 is TGTGCCAGCAGCTTGTATAGCGGGGGGGAGACCCAGTACTTC. This translates into CASSLYSGGETQYF.

The chain employs TRBV20-1 and TRBJ1-4; 7 nucleotides align to TRBD1. J was trimmed by 3 bases and V by 0 bases; bases with no gene match: 4. The CDR3 runs to 15 residues. Per germline, CDR1 DFQATT and CDR2 SNEGSKA (reference sequence). CDR3 bases: TGCAGTGCTAGAGATCACGGGACAGCTAATGAAAAACTGTTTTTT. Translated: CSARDHGTANEKLFF.

The genes are TRBV27 and TRBJ2-3; 11 positions agree with TRBD2. J was trimmed by 5 bases and V by 8 bases; bases with no gene match: 3. The germline CDR1 and CDR2 sequences are MNHEY and SMNVEV (reference sequence). The CDR3 length is 13 residues. CDR3 protein: CASLAGGEDTQYF. CDR3 in DNA: TGTGCCAGCTTAGCGGGAGGGGAAGATACGCAGTATTTT.

The V and J genes are TRBV30 and TRBJ1-1; 10 nucleotides match TRBD1. The CDR3 length is 15 residues. The V and J ends lost 2 bases and 8 bases, in that order; junction bases with no gene match: 11. The germline gives CDR1 GTSNPN, CDR2 SVGIG (reference sequence). The chain's CDR3 is CAWSPGQGLYLEAFF. CDR3 sequence (DNA): TGTGCCTGGAGTCCGGGACAGGGGTTATATTTAGAAGCTTTCTTT.

The genes are TRBV6-6 and TRBJ1-1, with TRBD1 as a possible D gene (5 bases). Trimming shortened V by 4 bases and J by 3 bases, and 15 bases separated the two germline ends. This CDR3 region has 15 residues. Germline-derived CDR1 and CDR2 are MNHNY and SVGAGI (reference sequence). In DNA, the CDR3 is TGTGCCAGCAGTTCCAGTTACGGGGGGGACACTGAAGCTTTCTTT. This translates into CASSSSYGGDTEAFF.

This chain joins TRBV30 and TRBJ1-3; D not certain. The CDR3 consists of 14 residues. Trimming left V 6 bases short and J 4 bases short, with 16 bases between. Germline assignment: CDR1 GTSNPN and CDR2 SVGIG (reference sequence). CDR3 residues: CACNLDGTGNTIYF. Here the CDR3 DNA reads TGTGCCTGTAACTTAGACGGTACGGGAAACACCATATATTTT.

This clonotype was detected only a few times. V gene TRBV20-1 combines with J gene TRBJ1-4; D call uncertain. The CDR3 is 14 residues long. Trimming removed 1 base from V and 0 bases from J, with 6 bases in between. CDR1 and CDR2 (germline): DFQATT, SNEGSKA (reference sequence). In DNA form, the CDR3 reads TGCAGTGCTAGAGCGGGAGCAACTAATGAAAAACTGTTTTTT. This codes for CSARAGATNEKLFF.

The chain links TRBV19 to TRBJ2-7, with D maybe TRBD2 (6 bases). The J call is in doubt because the DNA end fits TRBJ2-5 better. CDR3 size: 18 residues. The germline CDR1 and CDR2 sequences are LNHDA and SQIVND (reference sequence). This CDR3 reads CASLPSGTLPTIQQTQYF. The CDR3 region has the DNA TGTGCCAGTCTTCCATCCGGGACTCTTCCAACCATACAACAGACCCAGTACTTC.

The V call is TRBV9, the J call TRBJ1-5; 7 bases fit TRBD1. The CDR3 runs 14 residues. CDR1 and CDR2 (germline): SGDLS, YYNGEE. V shed 2 bases, J shed 7 bases, and the junction held 6 bases outside the gene matches. CDR3: CASSVTGDRQPQHF. Written as DNA, the CDR3 is TGTGCCAGCAGCGTTACAGGGGATCGGCAGCCCCAGCATTTT.

This clonotype was detected many times. V gene TRBV20-1 combines with J gene TRBJ2-7, with D hard to call. The CDR3 contains 11 residues. Germline CDR1 is DFQATT and CDR2 is SNEGSKA (reference sequence). V lost 1 base and J 6 bases, leaving 7 bases between the germline ends. In DNA form, the CDR3 reads TGCAGTGCTAGAGTGGCATCCGAGCAGTACTTC. It encodes CSARVASEQYF.

The rearrangement joins TRBV14 to TRBJ2-7, with a weak D call TRBD2 (5 bases). The J call is uncertain, as TRBJ2-5 better fits the DNA end. This CDR3 has 15 residues. Germline values: CDR1 SGHDN, CDR2 FVKESK. The CDR3 loop is CASSQDWGARETQYF. The CDR3 DNA sequence: TGTGCCAGCAGCCAAGATTGGGGAGCTCGGGAGACCCAGTACTTC.

The sample holds one count of this clonotype. The rearrangement uses TRBV6-1 and TRBJ1-5; D perhaps matches TRBD1 (5 bases). Trimming took off 4 bases at V and 1 base at J, with 17 bases between the two ends. Germline lookup yields CDR1 MNHNS and CDR2 SASEGT. The length of the CDR3 is 17 residues. The CDR3 reads CASSGTAGSGSNQPQHF. In DNA, the CDR3 is TGTGCCAGCAGTGGCACGGCAGGGTCAGGGAGCAATCAGCCCCAGCATTTT.

The chain joins TRBV25-1 to TRBJ2-3, with 7 bases fitting TRBD1. Germline CDR1 is MGHDK and CDR2 is SYGVNS. With 9 bases clipped from V and 4 bases from J, the junction kept 13 bases outside the gene matches. The CDR3 is 15 residues long. The CDR3 coding sequence is TGTGCCAGTAAGGGGGTAGGGGGCAGTGCAGATACGCAGTATTTT. Its translation is CASKGVGGSADTQYF.

The table lists this clonotype with a few counts. V gene TRBV7-2 combines with J gene TRBJ2-7; D tentatively reads TRBD1 or TRBD2 (5 bases each). CDR3 size: 15 residues. Germline CDR1 SGHTA, CDR2 FQGNSA. V gave up 5 bases and J gave up 0 bases, with 14 bases separating them. In DNA form, the CDR3 reads TGTGCCAGCAGCCCCGCTCCGGGGACCTCCTACGAGCAGTACTTC. It yields the protein CASSPAPGTSYEQYF.

The V call is TRBV20-1, the J call TRBJ2-3; D is possibly TRBD2 (6 bases). V was clipped by 6 bases and J by 2 bases, with 21 bases between them. Looked up from germline, CDR1 is DFQATT and CDR2 is SNEGSKA (reference sequence). The CDR3 loop spans 16 amino acids. DNA of the CDR3: TGCAGTGCAAGTACTAGCTCTGGATCGAACACAGATACGCAGTATTTT. This encodes CSASTSSGSNTDTQYF.

The table lists this clonotype with a few counts. DNA for the CDR3: TGTGCCATCAGTGACCCGACTAGCGGGATCCCAGATACGCAGTATTTT. It is translated as CAISDPTSGIPDTQYF. The genes are TRBV10-3 and TRBJ2-3, with 11 bases lining up with TRBD2. CDR3 length equals 16 residues. Germline V lookup: CDR1 ENHRY, CDR2 SYGVKD. V dropped 3 bases and J dropped 4; count of bases not matched to a gene: 6.

This clonotype appeared a few times. V gene TRBV25-1 combines with J gene TRBJ2-7; 12 bases match TRBD2. This CDR3 has 15 residues. Germline assignment: CDR1 MGHDK and CDR2 SYGVNS. V lost 5 bases, J lost 3 bases, and 5 bases stayed unmatched. The CDR3 region has the DNA TGTGCCAGCAGTACTCCGGGACTAGCGGGCTACGAGCAGTACTTC. Its translation is CASSTPGLAGYEQYF.

In its sample, this clonotype was seen a few times. This rearrangement joins TRBV6-6 to TRBJ2-7; D is undetermined. Germline CDR1 MNHNY, CDR2 SVGAGI (reference sequence). This CDR3 has 14 amino acids. The germline V and J ends were trimmed by 6 bases and 0 bases, with 12 bases remaining between them. The CDR3 coding sequence is TGTGCCAGCAGCCCGGACGGAAACTCCTACGAGCAGTACTTC. It yields the protein CASSPDGNSYEQYF.

This clonotype has only a few counts. The chain employs TRBV29-1 and TRBJ2-2; TRBD2 matches 13 bases. Germline-derived CDR1 and CDR2 are SQVTM and ANQGSEA. The CDR3 is made up of 14 amino acids. Losses at the gene ends were 7 bases for V and 5 bases for J; bases not matched to a gene: 4. This CDR3 is CSARTSGGTGELFF. CDR3 bases: TGCAGCGCCCGGACTAGCGGGGGAACCGGGGAGCTGTTTTTT.